Listed below are T cell receptor beta chains from one sample, sequenced in a study of blood T cell repertoires in COVID-19. Sequencing used immunoSEQ multiplex PCR; TCRdb keeps in-frame clones, though not all of them. The sample yields 230,000 or so clones, 65% to 85% seen once. Sequenced: peripheral blood. The source is a man aged 35 to 55 with active or convalescent COVID-19. Both conserved end residues are part of each CDR3. A D gene is named only where the DNA matches it firmly. Size tells how often a clone was seen (once, few, many) or the class of an expanded clone, and some rows leave it out.

clone_size,v_call,d_call,j_call,cdr3_nt,cdr3_aa
.,TRBV5-1,TRBD1,TRBJ2-1,TGCGCCAGCAGCTTGCCAGGGGGCTTCAATGAGCAGTTCTTC,CASSLPGGFNEQFF
.,TRBV14,.,TRBJ1-6,TGTGCCAGCAGCCAACAAGGACAACAGATGAATTCACCCCTCCACTTT,CASSQQGQQMNSPLHF
.,TRBV6-5,TRBD2,TRBJ2-5,TGTGCCAGCAGTTTAGAGGGAGGGCCGATAGAGACCCAGTACTTC,CASSLEGGPIETQYF
.,TRBV7-9,TRBD2,TRBJ2-1,TGTGCCAGCAGCCCGAGCGGGAGGCCCAACAATGAGCAGTTCTTC,CASSPSGRPNNEQFF
.,TRBV7-3,TRBD1,TRBJ2-7,TGTGCCAGCAGCTTCGGGACAGGATCTGGCGAGCAGTACTTC,CASSFGTGSGEQYF
.,TRBV10-3,TRBD2,TRBJ2-3,TGTGCCATCAGTCCCGGGGGGACTAGGTATTCAGATACGCAGTATTTT,CAISPGGTRYSDTQYF
.,TRBV24-1,TRBD1,TRBJ2-3,TGTGCCACCAGTGACCAGGGACAGGGAGAGGCAGATACGCAGTATTTT,CATSDQGQGEADTQYF
.,TRBV4-2,.,TRBJ2-1,TGTGCCAGCAGCCAAGAAGGCCCAGGGGGGAATGAGCAGTTCTTC,CASSQEGPGGNEQFF
.,TRBV27,TRBD1,TRBJ2-1,TGTGCCAGCAGTTTACGGGGAACAGGGGTCGTTGAGCAGTTCTTC,CASSLRGTGVVEQFF
.,TRBV6-6,.,TRBJ2-7,TGTGCCAGCAGTTACGGGGGGTTCGGCGACGAGCAGTACTTC,CASSYGGFGDEQYF
few,TRBV6-5,.,TRBJ1-2,TGTGCCAGCAGACTATTCACAGGGCCTAACTATGGCTACACCTTC,CASRLFTGPNYGYTF
.,TRBV6-5,.,TRBJ2-3,TGTGCCAGCAGCCGTTCAGATACGCAGTATTTT,CASSRSDTQYF
.,TRBV4-2,.,TRBJ1-1,TGTGCCAGCAGCCAAGAGAAGGCCAGGGAAGCTTTCTTT,CASSQEKAREAFF
.,TRBV5-1,.,TRBJ1-1,TGCGCCAGCAGCTTACCGGGCGGAGGGACTGAAGCTTTCTTT,CASSLPGGGTEAFF
.,TRBV2,.,TRBJ1-1,TGTGCCAGCAGGATACAGGGTCGGAACACTGAAGCTTTCTTT,CASRIQGRNTEAFF
once,TRBV24-1,.,TRBJ2-1,TGTGCCACCAGTGACTACAGCTACAATGAGCAGTTCTTC,CATSDYSYNEQFF
.,TRBV7-9,TRBD2,TRBJ2-7,TGTGCCAGCAGAAGAGCGGGAGCGGTGGTGTCCTACGAGCAGTACTTC,CASRRAGAVVSYEQYF
.,TRBV6-4,TRBD2,TRBJ2-1,TGTGCCAGCAGTGTCGACTCGGGGGGGGACCTATACAATGAGCAGTTCTTC,CASSVDSGGDLYNEQFF